The clone carrying this T cell receptor (beta chain) was observed a handful of times. What it binds is unknown. CDR1 and CDR2 (germline): DFQATT, SNEGSKA (reference sequence). V lost 5 bases to trimming and J lost 0 bases, with 14 bases between them. This CDR3 has 15 amino acids. This sample stems from a study of identical twins. Through template switching, a universal primer site was introduced, and the cDNA contained unique molecular identifiers. TCRdb called the 5' RACE reads again in MiXCR, with one record for every CDR3 protein. The sample carries about 890,000 distinct CDR3 sequences, 9% to 15% recorded once. Notes on the study in general: Sequences that were out-of-frame, alpha and twin-shared displayed an excess of low generation probability. Findings came from cross-sectional statistics, without long-term follow-up of donors.

This sample was shared with a second study, whose subject was yellow fever vaccine responses in identical twins.

Sequenced input: PBMCs. The chain has TRBV20-1 and TRBJ2-1; D remains ambiguous. The clonotype was recovered from a woman aged 18 to 35 in good health. The CDR3 protein is CSAPKDWSSYNEQFF. Here the CDR3 DNA reads TGCAGTGCTCCGAAAGACTGGAGCTCCTACAATGAGCAGTTCTTC.